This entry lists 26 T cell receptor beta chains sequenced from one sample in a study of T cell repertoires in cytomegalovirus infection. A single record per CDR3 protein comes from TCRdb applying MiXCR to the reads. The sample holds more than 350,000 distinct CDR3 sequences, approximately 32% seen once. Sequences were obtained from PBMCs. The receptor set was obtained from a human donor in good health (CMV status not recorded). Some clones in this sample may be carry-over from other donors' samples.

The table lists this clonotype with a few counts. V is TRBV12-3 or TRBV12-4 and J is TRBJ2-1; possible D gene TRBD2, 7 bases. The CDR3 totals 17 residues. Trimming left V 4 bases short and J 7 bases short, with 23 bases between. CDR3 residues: CASSSPFQGGGRNEQFF. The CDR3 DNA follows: TGTGCCAGCAGTTCACCCTTCCAGGGAGGGGGAAGGAATGAGCAGTTCTTC.

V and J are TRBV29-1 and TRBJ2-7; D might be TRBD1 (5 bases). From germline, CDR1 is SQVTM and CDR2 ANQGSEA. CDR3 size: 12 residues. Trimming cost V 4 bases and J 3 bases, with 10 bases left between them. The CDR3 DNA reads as TGCAGCGTTGTTCCGCAGGGCTACGAGCAGTACTTC. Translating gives CSVVPQGYEQYF.

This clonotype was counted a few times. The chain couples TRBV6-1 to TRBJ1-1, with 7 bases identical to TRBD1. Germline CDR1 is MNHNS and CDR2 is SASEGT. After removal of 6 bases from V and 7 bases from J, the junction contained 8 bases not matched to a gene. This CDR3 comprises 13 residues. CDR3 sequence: CASSRQGGREAFF. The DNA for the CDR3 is TGTGCCAGCAGCAGACAGGGCGGCCGTGAAGCTTTCTTT.

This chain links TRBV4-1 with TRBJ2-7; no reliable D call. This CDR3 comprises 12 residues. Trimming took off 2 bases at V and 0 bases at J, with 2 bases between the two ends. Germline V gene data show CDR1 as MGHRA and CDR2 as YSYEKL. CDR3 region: CASSQHSYEQYF. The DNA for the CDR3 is TGCGCCAGCAGCCAACACTCCTACGAGCAGTACTTC.

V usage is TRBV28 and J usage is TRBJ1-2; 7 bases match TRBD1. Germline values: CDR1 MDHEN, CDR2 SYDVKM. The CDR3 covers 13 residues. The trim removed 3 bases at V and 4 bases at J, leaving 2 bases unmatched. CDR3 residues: CASSFSGGYGYTF. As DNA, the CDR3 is TGTGCCAGCAGTTTCTCAGGGGGCTATGGCTACACCTTC.

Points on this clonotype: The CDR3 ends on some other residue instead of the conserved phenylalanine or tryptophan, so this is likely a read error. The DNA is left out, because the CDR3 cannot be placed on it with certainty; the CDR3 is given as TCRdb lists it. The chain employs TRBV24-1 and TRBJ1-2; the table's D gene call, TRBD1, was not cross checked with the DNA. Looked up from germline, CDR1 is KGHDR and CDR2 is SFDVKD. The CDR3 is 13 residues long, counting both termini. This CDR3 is CATSDLPGDGYTL.

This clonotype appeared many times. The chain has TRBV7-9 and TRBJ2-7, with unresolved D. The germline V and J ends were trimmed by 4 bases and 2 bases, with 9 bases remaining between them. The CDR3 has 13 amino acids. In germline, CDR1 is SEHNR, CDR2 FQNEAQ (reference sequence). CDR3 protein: CASSSFTTYEQYF. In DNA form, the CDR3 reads TGTGCCAGCAGCTCATTCACTACCTACGAGCAGTACTTC.

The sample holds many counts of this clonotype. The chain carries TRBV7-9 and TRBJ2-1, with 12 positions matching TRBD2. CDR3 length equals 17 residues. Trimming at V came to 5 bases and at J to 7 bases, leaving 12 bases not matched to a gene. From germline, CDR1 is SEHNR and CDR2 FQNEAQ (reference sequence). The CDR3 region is CASSPRRLAGGLNEQFF. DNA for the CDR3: TGTGCCAGCAGCCCCCGGCGGCTAGCGGGGGGGCTAAATGAGCAGTTCTTC.

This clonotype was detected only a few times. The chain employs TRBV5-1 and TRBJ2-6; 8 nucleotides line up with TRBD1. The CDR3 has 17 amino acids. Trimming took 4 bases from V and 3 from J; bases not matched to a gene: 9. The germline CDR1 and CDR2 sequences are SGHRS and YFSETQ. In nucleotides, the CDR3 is TGCGCCAGCAGCCAGGACAGGGCCGGAGGTGGGGCCAACGTCCTGACTTTC. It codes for CASSQDRAGGGANVLTF.

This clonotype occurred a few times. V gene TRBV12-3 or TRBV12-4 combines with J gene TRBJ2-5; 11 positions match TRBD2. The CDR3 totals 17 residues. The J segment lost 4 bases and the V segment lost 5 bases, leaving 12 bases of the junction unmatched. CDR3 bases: TGTGCCAGCAGTCCCGGGACTAGCGGTCTTCTGGGAGAGACCCAGTACTTC. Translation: CASSPGTSGLLGETQYF.

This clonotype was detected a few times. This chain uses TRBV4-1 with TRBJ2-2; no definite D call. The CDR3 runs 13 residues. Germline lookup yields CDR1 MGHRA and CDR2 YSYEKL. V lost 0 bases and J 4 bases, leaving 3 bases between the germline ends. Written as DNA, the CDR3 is TGCGCCAGCAGCCAAGAAACCACCGGGGAGCTGTTTTTT. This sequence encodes CASSQETTGELFF.

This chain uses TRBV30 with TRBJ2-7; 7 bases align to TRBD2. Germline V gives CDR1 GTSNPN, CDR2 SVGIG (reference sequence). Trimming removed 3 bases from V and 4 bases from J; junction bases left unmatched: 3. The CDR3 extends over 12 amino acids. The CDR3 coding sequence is TGTGCCTGGAGCCGCGGGGGATACGAGCAGTACTTC. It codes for CAWSRGGYEQYF. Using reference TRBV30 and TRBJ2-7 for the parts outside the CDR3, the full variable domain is SQTIHQWPATLVQPVGSPLSLECTVEGTSNPNLYWYRQAAGRGLQLLFYSVGIGQISSEVPQNLSASRPQDRQFILSSKKLLLSDSGFYLCAWSRGGYEQYFGPGTRLTVT.

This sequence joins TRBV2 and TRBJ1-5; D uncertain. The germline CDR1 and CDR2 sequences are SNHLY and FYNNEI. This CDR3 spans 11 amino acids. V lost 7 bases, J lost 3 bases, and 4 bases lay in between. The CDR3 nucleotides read TGTGCCAGCACCTACAATCAGCCCCAGCATTTT. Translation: CASTYNQPQHF. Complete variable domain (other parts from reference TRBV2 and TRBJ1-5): EPEVTQTPSHQVTQMGQEVILRCVPISNHLYFYWYRQILGQKVEFLVSFYNNEISEKSEIFDDQFSVERPDGSNFTLKIRSTKLEDSAMYFCASTYNQPQHFGDGTRLSIL.

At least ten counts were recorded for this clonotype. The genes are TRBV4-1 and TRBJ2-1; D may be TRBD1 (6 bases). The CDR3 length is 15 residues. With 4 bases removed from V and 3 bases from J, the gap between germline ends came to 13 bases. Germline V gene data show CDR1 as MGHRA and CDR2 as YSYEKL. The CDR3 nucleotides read TGCGCCAGCAGCCCTTCGGACAGCCTCTACAATGAGCAGTTCTTC. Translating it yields CASSPSDSLYNEQFF.

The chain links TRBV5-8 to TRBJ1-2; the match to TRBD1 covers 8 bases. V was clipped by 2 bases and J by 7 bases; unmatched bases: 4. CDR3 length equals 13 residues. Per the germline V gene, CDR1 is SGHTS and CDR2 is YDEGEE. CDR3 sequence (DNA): TGTGCCAGCAGCTTCGACAGGGGTCGTGGCTACACCTTC. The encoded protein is CASSFDRGRGYTF.

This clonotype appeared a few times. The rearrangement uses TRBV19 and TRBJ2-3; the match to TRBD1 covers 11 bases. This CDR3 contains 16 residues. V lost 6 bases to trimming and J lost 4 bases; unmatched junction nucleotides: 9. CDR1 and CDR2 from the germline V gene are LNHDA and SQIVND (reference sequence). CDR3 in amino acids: CASSRTPGQGADTQYF. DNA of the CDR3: TGTGCCAGTAGCCGAACCCCGGGACAGGGGGCAGATACGCAGTATTTT.

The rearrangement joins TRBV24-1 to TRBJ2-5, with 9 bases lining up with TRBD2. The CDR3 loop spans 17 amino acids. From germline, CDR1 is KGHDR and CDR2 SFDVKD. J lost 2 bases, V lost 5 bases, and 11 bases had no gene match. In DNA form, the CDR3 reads TGTGCCACCAGTGGCAAAGTAGCGGGGGTCTCACAAGAGACCCAGTACTTC. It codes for CATSGKVAGVSQETQYF.

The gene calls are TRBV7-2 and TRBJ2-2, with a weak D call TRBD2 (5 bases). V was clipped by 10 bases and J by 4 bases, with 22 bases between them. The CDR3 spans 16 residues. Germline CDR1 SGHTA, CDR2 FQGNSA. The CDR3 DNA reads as TGTGCCACCTCCGCCCCCATAGCGTGGAGCACCGGGGAGCTGTTTTTT. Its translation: CATSAPIAWSTGELFF.

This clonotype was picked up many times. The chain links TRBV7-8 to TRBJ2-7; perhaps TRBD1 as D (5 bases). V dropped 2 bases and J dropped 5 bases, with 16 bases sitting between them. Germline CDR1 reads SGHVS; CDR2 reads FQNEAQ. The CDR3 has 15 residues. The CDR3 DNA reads TGTGCCAGCAGCTTAAGGGGAACCCCCGACGACGAGCAGTACTTC. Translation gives CASSLRGTPDDEQYF.

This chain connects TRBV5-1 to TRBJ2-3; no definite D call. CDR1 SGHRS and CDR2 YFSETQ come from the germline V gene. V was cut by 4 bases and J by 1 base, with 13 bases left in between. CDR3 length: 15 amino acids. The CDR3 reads CASSRLGSRTDTQYF. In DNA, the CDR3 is TGCGCCAGCAGCCGCTTGGGAAGCCGCACAGATACGCAGTATTTT.

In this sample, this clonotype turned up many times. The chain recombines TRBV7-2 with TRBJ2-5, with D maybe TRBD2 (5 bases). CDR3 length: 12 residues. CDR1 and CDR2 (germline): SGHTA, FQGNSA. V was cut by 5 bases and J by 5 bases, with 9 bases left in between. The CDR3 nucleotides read TGTGCCAGCAGCCGAGGGCTGGAGACCCAGTACTTC. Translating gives CASSRGLETQYF.

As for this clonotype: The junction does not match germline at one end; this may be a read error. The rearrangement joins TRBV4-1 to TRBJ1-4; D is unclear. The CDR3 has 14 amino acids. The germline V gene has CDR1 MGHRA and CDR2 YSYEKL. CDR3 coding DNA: TGTGCCAGCAGCGTAGGGAACGAGGCGGAAAAACTGTTTTTT. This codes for CASSVGNEAEKLFF.

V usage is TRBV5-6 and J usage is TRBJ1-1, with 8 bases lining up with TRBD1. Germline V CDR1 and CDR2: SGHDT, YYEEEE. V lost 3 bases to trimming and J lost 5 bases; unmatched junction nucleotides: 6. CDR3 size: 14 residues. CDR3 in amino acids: CASSYGQGITEAFF. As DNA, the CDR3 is TGTGCCAGCAGCTATGGACAGGGTATTACTGAAGCTTTCTTT.

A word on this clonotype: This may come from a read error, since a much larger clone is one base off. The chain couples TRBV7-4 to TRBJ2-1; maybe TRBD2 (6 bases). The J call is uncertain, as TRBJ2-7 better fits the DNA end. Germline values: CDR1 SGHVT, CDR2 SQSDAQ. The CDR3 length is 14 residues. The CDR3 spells CASSLHGGDNEQYF. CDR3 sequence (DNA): TGTGCCAGCAGCTTACACGGGGGTGACAATGAGCAGTACTTC.

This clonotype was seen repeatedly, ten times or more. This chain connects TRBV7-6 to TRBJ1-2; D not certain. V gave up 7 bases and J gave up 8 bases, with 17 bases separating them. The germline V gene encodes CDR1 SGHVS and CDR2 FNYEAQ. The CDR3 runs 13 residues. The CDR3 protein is CASTPPEQFGYTF. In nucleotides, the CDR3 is TGTGCCAGCACCCCACCCGAACAGTTCGGCTACACCTTC. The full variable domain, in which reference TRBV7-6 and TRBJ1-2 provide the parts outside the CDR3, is GAGVSQSPRYKVTKRGQDVALRCDPISGHVSLYWYRQALGQGPEFLTYFNYEAQQDKSGLPNDRFSAERPEGSISTLTIQRTEQRDSAMYRCASTPPEQFGYTFGSGTRLTVV.

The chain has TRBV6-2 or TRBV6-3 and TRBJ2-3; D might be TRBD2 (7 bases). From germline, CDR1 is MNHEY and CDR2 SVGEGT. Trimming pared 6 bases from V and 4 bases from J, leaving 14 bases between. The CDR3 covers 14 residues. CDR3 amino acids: CASREGGRPDTQYF. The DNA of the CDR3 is TGTGCCAGCAGGGAGGGGGGGCGCCCAGATACGCAGTATTTT.